The clone carrying this T cell receptor beta chain was detected ten times or more. Its specificity is unknown. The V and J ends lost 4 bases and 1 base respectively, with 10 bases between them. CDR1 MNHEY and CDR2 SVGAGI come from the germline V gene. The CDR3 totals 14 residues. These data belong to a study of T-cell reconstitution after alpha-beta-depleted transplantation in children. General observations from the study: Alpha-beta T cells about two months after transplant reportedly derived from several hundred expanded graft clones. Surviving recipient T cells and intrathymic progenitors accounted for some patients' high TCRbeta diversity at day 60.

Unique molecular identifiers were incorporated during preparation of the TCRbeta library. One entry per CDR3 protein, called by TCRdb with MiXCR from the PCR reads. This table has over 400,000 distinct CDR3 sequences, approximately 42% appearing once. The sequence derives from a girl aged 2 to 10 with aplastic anemia, due to receive a stem cell transplant. Sequencing was performed on PBMCs, taken before TCRalphabeta/CD19-depleted stem cell transplant. The chain recombines TRBV6-5 with TRBJ2-5; perhaps TRBD1 as D (6 bases). CDR3 region: CASSSPTGQETQYF. CDR3 nucleotides: TGTGCCAGCAGTTCCCCGACAGGCCAAGAGACCCAGTACTTC.